The present entry profiles one TCR beta chain with its context. This record belongs to a study of blood T cell repertoires in COVID-19. Overall study: Acute and convalescent COVID-19 samples came from the United States, Italy and Spain. The cDNA or gDNA used as material had been derived from T cells, B-cell-depleted T cells, or PBMCs.

Two negative PCRs, clearance, or symptom resolution had been documented for recovered Cohort 3 donors. Authors' processing steps: Nucleated cell counts were estimated from reference gene primer amplification. Assay: immunoSEQ multiplex PCR; the TCRdb copy retains only in-frame clones and omits some. D and trimming come from the DNA, and the V and J calls and clone size come from that table. The data contain a few hundred thousand clones, roughly four fifths of them singletons. The V end lost 4 bases, the J end lost 7 bases, and 12 bases lay between the germline ends. Germline V gene sequence: CDR1 SGHNT, CDR2 YYREEE (reference sequence). The CDR3 has 13 residues.

Sample: PBMCs or T cells enriched from blood (not recorded which). V is TRBV5-4 and J is TRBJ2-1; D is uncertain. This TCR was recovered from a man aged 40-55 years who had recovered from COVID-19. The CDR3 region has the DNA TGTGCCAGCAGCCGCATCGATCAGAATGAGCAGTTCTTC. Protein product: CASSRIDQNEQFF.